This record looks at one T cell receptor (beta chain) sequence and its context. Its recognized antigen is unknown. No clone much larger than this one lies a single base away; base qualities are absent. TCRbeta CDR3 regions were amplified from genomic DNA using the immunoSEQ Assay, a bias-controlled multiplex PCR. The authors' analysis ran thus. The number of nucleated cells in each sample was estimated by amplification of reference gene primers within the assay. To quantify the absolute abundance of each unique TCRbeta CDR3 rearrangement, sequence reads were collapsed and filtered. For each sample, productive Simpson clonality was calculated by taking the square root of Simpson's diversity index across productive rearrangements. TCRdb took this table from immuneACCESS and kept in-frame rearrangements with V and J called. Such tables lack part of the clones; where checked against another copy, unresolved V genes explain under half of the gap, and the rest is unexplained. Clonal size and the V and J genes are those of that table, whereas D and trimming came from the DNA. For this sample the table gives under 95,000 clones, of which under 95% were detected only once. The top ten hold approximately 4.1% of the sample.

The source of the sample is a study of blood T cell repertoires in COVID-19 (dated by TCRdb to about 2020). Study-wide context: The collaborator samples originated in the United States, Italy and Spain and spanned the acute and convalescent phases of COVID-19. The material from the prospective study consisted of cDNA or gDNA derived from T cells, B-cell-depleted T cells, or PBMCs. The dataset comprised deeply sampled blood TCRbeta repertoires from subjects exposed to, actively infected with, or recovered from COVID-19. A freely available public database, intended as a resource for researchers studying the immune response to SARS-CoV-2, is where the repertoires were released. The samples were drawn from two sources: the first 160 participants of the ongoing ImmuneRACE study, and 1,200 or so subjects contributed by 6 global collaborators. A de-identified subject ID, COVID-19 status, age in years and sex were almost always included in the sample metadata. Where available, HLA class I and class II types were taken from metadata supplied by the sample provider and were not determined by assay-based typing.

The CDR3 runs 16 amino acids, cysteine and phenylalanine included. Only the CDR3 part of the read is kept: 48 bases, read in frame from the first base. The germline V gene supplies CDR1 SGHRS and CDR2 YFSETQ. The germline V and J ends show losses of 0 bases and 4 bases respectively, and no gene match explains 3 bases of the junction. Broader findings and caveats from the paper: How much clinical and demographic metadata was included differed by source and by participant, and the metadata was provided uncurated.

The collaborating institutions used their own protocols to collect whole blood in K2EDTA tubes. Collaborator samples were shipped for TCRbeta analysis as frozen whole blood, isolated PBMCs, or DNA extracted from either sample type. The sequenced sample consisted of peripheral blood. This TCR derives from a woman between 45 and 60 years old in a cohort sampled during active COVID-19. The rearrangement joined TRBV5-1 to TRBJ2-1, and 11 bases in between align with TRBD2. The CDR3 here reads CASSLEGTSGYNEQFF. The DNA sequence reads TGCGCCAGCAGCTTGGAAGGGACTAGCGGATACAATGAGCAGTTCTTC.